The next 8 T cell receptor beta chains were all read from a single sample in a study of Ad26.COV2.S vaccination and SARS-CoV-2 variants. The protocol was immunoSEQ multiplex PCR, while the TCRdb copy is restricted to in-frame clones and leaves out a portion. Found here are around 270,000 clones, 87% of them singletons; the top ten hold about 2.8%. Indicated treatment: roughly 18 received Ad26.COV2.S at low or high dose, single or two shots; 5 received placebo; per-sample allocation not given. Sampling took place 63 days after the first vaccine or placebo injection. The sample in question was peripheral blood, obtained in a trial of Ad26.COV2.S vaccine versus placebo. All receptors derive from a person aged 18-65 years who received the Ad26.COV2.S COVID-19 vaccine or a placebo.

The chain's CDR3 is CASSQQTTNYGYTF. The CDR3 DNA reads as TGCGCCAGCAGCCAACAGACAACTAACTATGGCTACACCTTC. This chain uses TRBV4-1 with TRBJ1-2; D is ambiguous. Germline assignment: CDR1 MGHRA and CDR2 YSYEKL. The ends were cut back, 2 bases at V and 0 bases at J, with 7 bases in the middle. This CDR3 has 14 residues.

This chain links TRBV27 with TRBJ2-3, with TRBD2 as a possible D gene (6 bases). The V and J ends lost 5 bases and 6 bases respectively, with 15 bases between them. In germline, CDR1 is MNHEY, CDR2 SMNVEV (reference sequence). The CDR3 sequence is 14 residues long. In DNA, the CDR3 is TGTGCCAGCAGTCCCTGGGGACTCAGGGATACGCAGTATTTT. Its translation is CASSPWGLRDTQYF.

This clone was counted once. V is TRBV6-5 and J is TRBJ1-2; TRBD1 matches at 9 bases. This CDR3 region has 15 residues. CDR1 and CDR2 from the germline V gene are MNHEY and SVGAGI. Trimming at V came to 4 bases and at J to 4 bases, leaving 7 bases not matched to a gene. The CDR3 is CASSSGTGLPYGYTF. CDR3 bases: TGTGCCAGCAGTTCCGGGACAGGGCTACCCTATGGCTACACCTTC.

V and J are TRBV4-3 and TRBJ2-5; 8 bases line up with TRBD1. In germline, CDR1 is LGHNA, CDR2 YSLEER. V trimming: 5 bases; J trimming: 5 bases; junction bases outside the gene matches: 10. The CDR3 consists of 15 residues. In DNA form, the CDR3 reads TGCGCCAGCAGCACCGAACAGGGGGTATACGAGACCCAGTACTTC. Its protein is CASSTEQGVYETQYF.

The chain joins TRBV4-1 to TRBJ1-2; the D gene is possibly TRBD1 (6 bases). V lost 3 bases and J lost 0, with 11 bases in between. The CDR3 sequence is 15 residues long. Germline loops: CDR1 MGHRA, CDR2 YSYEKL. CDR3 DNA sequence: TGCGCCAGCAGCCATGGGACACTAACTAACTATGGCTACACCTTC. It codes for CASSHGTLTNYGYTF.

The genes are TRBV11-2 and TRBJ2-7, with 10 bases matching TRBD2. The CDR3 totals 15 residues. CDR1 SGHAT and CDR2 FQNNGV come from the germline V gene. The trim removed 4 bases at V and 7 bases at J, leaving 10 bases unmatched. The CDR3 here is CASSSGLARIREQYF. CDR3 DNA sequence: TGTGCCAGCAGCTCGGGACTAGCGAGAATTCGGGAGCAGTACTTC.

V is TRBV13 and J is TRBJ2-7, with a tentative D call TRBD2 (6 bases). CDR1 and CDR2 from the germline V gene are PRHDT and FYEKMQ (reference sequence). The CDR3 extends over 14 amino acids. The V end was cut by 5 bases, the J end by 5 bases, with 16 bases between. CDR3 nucleotide sequence: TGTGCCAGCAGCCGCGGGAAGGATTTTGACGAGCAGTACTTC. Protein product: CASSRGKDFDEQYF.

The genes are TRBV4-3 and TRBJ2-3; 16 bases agree with TRBD2. Looked up from germline, CDR1 is LGHNA and CDR2 is YSLEER. The CDR3 length is 20 residues. The junction had 9 bases not matched to a gene; V was cut back by 3 bases and J by 0 bases. CDR3 in DNA: TGCGCCAGCAGCCAGCAGACAGGGGGACTAGCGGGAGGGAGCACAGATACGCAGTATTTT. It specifies CASSQQTGGLAGGSTDTQYF.